Presented here are 21 T cell receptor beta chains from one specimen sequenced in a study of tumor and adjacent non-tumor tissue in lung cancer. The template was RNA from unsorted bulk tissue. This non-tumor lung sample came from over 3 cm beyond the tumor edge. The library came from three nested PCR rounds adapted from ARM-PCR protocols. TCRdb independently ran MiXCR on the multiplex PCR reads; one entry per CDR3 protein. The top ten clones hold around 30% of a sample with 80,000 to 100,000 distinct CDR3 sequences, 75% to 85% of them seen once. The sample taken for sequencing was distant non-tumor lung tissue. These receptors originate from a man aged 55 to 70 with small cell lung cancer.

On this clonotype itself: One end of the junction is discordant with germline, which a read error may explain. The chain joins TRBV5-1 to TRBJ2-5; possible D gene TRBD2, 5 bases. The germline CDR1 and CDR2 sequences are SGHRS and YFSETQ. This CDR3 contains 14 residues. The CDR3 spells CVSSLEAPVGTQYF. Written as DNA, the CDR3 is TGCGTCAGCAGCTTGGAGGCGCCCGTGGGGACCCAGTACTTC.

In DNA form, the CDR3 reads TGCGCCAACACCCTGACATGGGTCGGCACCGGGGAGCTGTTTTTT. Amino acid sequence: CANTLTWVGTGELFF. The J gene is TRBJ2-2, the V gene TRBV5-1; no definite D call. In germline, CDR1 is SGHRS, CDR2 YFSETQ. V lost 9 bases and J lost 4, with 19 bases in between. The CDR3 has 15 amino acids.

The chain combines TRBV28 with TRBJ2-2; D possibly corresponds to TRBD2 (6 bases). Germline lookup yields CDR1 MDHEN and CDR2 SYDVKM. The CDR3 extends over 13 amino acids. The DNA of the CDR3 is TGTGTCAGTTCCCACCGGGGGAGCGGGGAGCTGTTTTTT. This translates into CVSSHRGSGELFF.

In this sample, this clonotype turned up once. A single base separates this from a much larger clone, so it may be a read error. The chain uses TRBV5-1 and TRBJ2-1, with D unresolved. CDR3 size: 12 residues. Germline CDR1 and CDR2: SGHRS and YFSETQ. The CDR3 DNA follows: TGCGCCGGCAGCTTGGCCGCGAATGAGCAGTTCTTC. Translated, it gives CAGSLAANEQFF.

A note on this clonotype: One end of the junction does not line up with germline, which may come from a read error. The V and J genes are TRBV4-1 and TRBJ2-4; D is possibly TRBD1 (5 bases). Germline V gene data show CDR1 as MGHRA and CDR2 as YSYEKL. The CDR3 length is 15 residues. The CDR3 region is CASSHSRVGKDIQHF. CDR3 DNA sequence: TGCGCCAGCAGCCATAGCAGGGTGGGCAAAGACATTCAGCACTTC.

This chain joins TRBV20-1 and TRBJ2-2; TRBD2 matches at 10 bases. The V segment lost 0 bases and the J segment 5 bases; nucleotides outside the gene matches: 6. Germline V gene sequence: CDR1 DFQATT, CDR2 SNEGSKA (reference sequence). This CDR3 has 16 residues. CDR3 loop: CSARDTSGMATGELFF. The CDR3 bases are TGCAGTGCTAGAGACACTAGCGGGATGGCAACCGGGGAGCTGTTTTTT.

Concerning this clonotype: Germline is not matched at one junction end, which may reflect a read error. The V call is TRBV9, the J call TRBJ2-2; perhaps D is TRBD1 or TRBD2 (5 bases each). CDR3 length: 14 amino acids. The V gene's germline CDR1 is SGDLS and CDR2 YYNGEE. CDR3 amino acids: CASSVWGDAGELFF. The CDR3 DNA follows: TGTGCCAGTAGCGTGTGGGGCGACGCCGGGGAGCTGTTTTTT.

V is TRBV11-2 and J is TRBJ2-1; unclear D gene. CDR3 length: 17 residues. Deletions cut 1 base from V and 0 bases from J, with 13 bases between. The germline V gene has CDR1 SGHAT and CDR2 FQNNGV. CDR3 loop: CASSLVIAHCSYNEQFF. The CDR3 nucleotides are TGTGCCAGCAGCTTAGTGATAGCCCACTGCTCCTACAATGAGCAGTTCTTC.

This chain uses TRBV11-3 with TRBJ2-3, with TRBD1 matching 8 bases. Looked up from germline, CDR1 is SGHNT and CDR2 is YENEEA. Unmatched junction bases numbered 11, after V lost 6 bases and J lost 9 bases. This CDR3 contains 14 residues. This CDR3 is CASRLAGGGETQYF. CDR3 sequence (DNA): TGTGCCAGCAGGCTAGCAGGGGGCGGTGAGACGCAGTATTTT.

On this clonotype itself: This may be a read error: a much more frequent sequence differs by one nucleotide. This chain links TRBV28 with TRBJ2-5; 8 bases are shared with TRBD2. V lost 5 bases and J lost 2; bases outside the gene matches: 7. The CDR3 is 15 amino acids. Germline CDR1 is MDHEN and CDR2 is SYDVKM. CDR3 coding DNA: TGTGCCAGCAGTCCAAGGACTAGCAGACAAGAGACCCAGTACTTC. Amino acid sequence: CASSPRTSRQETQYF.

This clonotype was detected only once. The junction differs from germline at one of its ends, possibly a read error. This rearrangement joins TRBV20-1 to TRBJ2-7; TRBD2 matches at 13 bases. The V gene's germline CDR1 is DFQATT and CDR2 SNEGSKA (reference sequence). This CDR3 spans 13 amino acids. Here the CDR3 reads CNAWTSGRREQYF. CDR3 sequence (DNA): TGCAATGCTTGGACTAGCGGGAGACGCGAGCAGTATTTC.

J is TRBJ1-5 and V is TRBV5-5, with TRBD1 matching 7 bases. The length of the CDR3 is 14 residues. From germline, CDR1 is SGHKS and CDR2 YYEKEE (reference sequence). The J segment lost 11 bases and the V segment lost 0 bases, leaving 8 bases of the junction unmatched. The CDR3 here is CASSLAGGTQSQHF. CDR3 bases: TGTGCCAGCAGCTTGGCAGGGGGTACCCAATCCCAGCATTTT.

The J gene is TRBJ2-7, the V gene TRBV6-2 or TRBV6-3; 10 nucleotides match TRBD1. V shed 10 bases, J shed 3 bases, and the junction held 9 bases outside the gene matches. Germline V gives CDR1 MNHEY, CDR2 SVGEGT. The CDR3 covers 14 residues. This CDR3 is CANSSRDRGYEQYF. Here the CDR3 DNA reads TGTGCCAACAGCTCGCGGGACAGGGGCTACGAGCAGTACTTC.

A note on this clonotype: A read error may be the cause here, since a much bigger clone is one base away. This sequence joins TRBV7-9 and TRBJ1-4; D is possibly TRBD1 (5 bases). Germline V gene lookup returns CDR1 SEHNR and CDR2 FQNEAQ (reference sequence). The length of the CDR3 is 15 residues. The CDR3 spells CANSLEGRLGEKLFF. For the CDR3, the DNA is TGTGCCAACAGCTTAGAGGGGCGGTTGGGTGAAAAACTGTTTTTT.

The chain uses TRBV11-2 and TRBJ2-7, with 12 bases that match TRBD2. This CDR3 has 19 amino acids. Per germline, CDR1 SGHAT and CDR2 FQNNGV. V shed 3 bases, J shed 3 bases, and the junction held 15 bases outside the gene matches. The CDR3 sequence is CASSFKASGRASLYYEQYV. The DNA for the CDR3 is TGTGCCAGCAGCTTTAAGGCTAGCGGGAGGGCGAGCCTATACTACGAGCAGTACGTC.

This clonotype came up many times. The genes are TRBV20-1 and TRBJ2-1; 7 bases agree with TRBD2. Germline V gene sequence: CDR1 DFQATT, CDR2 SNEGSKA (reference sequence). With V trimmed by 3 bases and J by 10 bases, 27 bases remained unmatched. The CDR3 totals 19 residues. CDR3 in amino acids: CSARASRLSMAGAPDEQFF. CDR3 in DNA: TGCAGTGCTAGGGCGAGTCGTTTGTCGATGGCGGGAGCACCCGACGAGCAGTTCTTC.

As to this clonotype: One end of the junction is discordant with germline, which a read error may explain. The chain uses TRBV6-1 and TRBJ1-3; D is possibly TRBD1 (5 bases). The CDR3 loop spans 13 amino acids. Germline CDR1 is MNHNS and CDR2 is SASEGT. CDR3 loop: CACSLDTGNTVYF. As DNA, the CDR3 is TGTGCCTGCAGTTTGGACACCGGAAACACCGTATATTTT.

CDR3 in DNA: TGTGCCAGCCGCGAGACATGTAACACCGGGGAGCTGTTTTTT. The encoded protein is CASRETCNTGELFF. The chain recombines TRBV11-2 with TRBJ2-2, with D uncertain. Trimming cost V 8 bases and J 2 bases, with 12 bases left between them. Germline CDR1 and CDR2: SGHAT and FQNNGV. The CDR3 sequence is 14 residues long. The whole variable domain, filled in from reference TRBV11-2 and TRBJ2-2, reads EAGVAQSPRYKIIEKRQSVAFWCNPISGHATLYWYQQILGQGPKLLIQFQNNGVVDDSQLPKDRFSAERLKGVDSTLKIQPAKLEDSAVYLCASRETCNTGELFFGEGSRLTVL.

This clonotype was seen only a few times. V and J are TRBV5-6 and TRBJ1-6; maybe TRBD1 (5 bases). V lost 5 bases and J lost 10, with 19 bases in between. The CDR3 contains 15 residues. Germline CDR1 reads SGHDT; CDR2 reads YYEEEE. The CDR3 DNA reads as TGTGCCAGCAGTAAGACTACAAGGGGCGGGTCACCCCTCCACTTT. Translating it yields CASSKTTRGGSPLHF.

With respect to this clonotype: Without the conserved terminal phenylalanine or tryptophan, this CDR3 likely stems from a read error. The rearrangement uses TRBV28 and TRBJ1-5; the D gene is possibly TRBD1 (6 bases). The CDR3 has 13 amino acids. CDR1 is MDHEN and CDR2 is SYDVKM in the germline V gene. V was cut by 7 bases and J by 7 bases, with 14 bases left in between. The CDR3 here is CASIGKGVQPQHL. The CDR3, as DNA: TGTGCCAGCATCGGAAAGGGGGTACAGCCCCAGCATTTG.

Details on this clonotype: The junction differs from germline at one of its ends, possibly a read error. The V and J genes are TRBV5-5 and TRBJ2-1; 9 nucleotides match TRBD1. Germline loops: CDR1 SGHKS, CDR2 YYEKEE (reference sequence). The CDR3 has 17 residues. The CDR3 protein is CASSHYSGTGLTNAQFF. CDR3 DNA: TGTGCCAGCAGCCACTACTCCGGGACAGGGTTGACGAATGCGCAGTTCTTC.